The rows below give T cell receptor beta chains drawn from one sample of a study of long-term antiretroviral therapy in people with HIV. Some clones are missing from TCRdb's copy, which holds only in-frame ones; the method was immunoSEQ multiplex PCR. The sample yields tens of thousands of clones, 80% to 90% seen once. Sequences were derived from unsorted PBMCs, sampled just before starting antiretroviral therapy. These receptors all stem from a woman aged 18-29 years with HIV. Each CDR3 is given with its conserved first and last residue. Fields, in order: CDR3 protein, CDR3 DNA, D gene, V gene, clone size, J gene. The D gene is left open where the match is weak. Rows give clone size only sometimes, using once, few, many, or a class for an expanded clone.

CASSPRTGTADGRQYF TGTGCCAGCAGCCCCCGGACCGGGACAGCTGACGGGAGGCAGTACTTC - TRBV7-3 - TRBJ2-7
CASSIGDRGIRGYTF TGTGCCAGCAGTATTGGGGACAGGGGCATAAGGGGCTACACCTTC TRBD1 TRBV5-8 - TRBJ1-2
CASKNPRSNQPQHF TGTGCCAGCAAGAATCCCCGCAGCAATCAGCCCCAGCATTTT - TRBV25-1 - TRBJ1-5
CASSRQGITNEKLFF TGTGCCAGCAGCCGACAGGGGATCACTAATGAAAAACTGTTTTTT TRBD1 TRBV11-2 - TRBJ1-4
CASSKHGQGYGYTF TGTGCCAGCAGCAAGCACGGACAGGGTTATGGCTACACCTTC - TRBV21-1 - TRBJ1-2
CASSFGDRVLGTDHGYTF TGTGCCAGCAGCTTCGGCGATAGAGTGTTAGGGACAGATCATGGCTACACCTTC TRBD1 TRBV11-3 - TRBJ1-2
CSVGAGPRAYEQYF TGCAGCGTTGGGGCAGGGCCAAGGGCCTACGAGCAGTACTTC - TRBV29-1 - TRBJ2-7
CASSPREGGTDTQYF TGCGCCAGCAGCCCCCGGGAGGGTGGCACAGATACGCAGTATTTT TRBD2 TRBV4-1 - TRBJ2-3
CASSQDLAWSYGYTF TGCGCCAGCAGCCAAGATTTGGCATGGAGCTATGGCTACACCTTC - TRBV4-3 - TRBJ1-2
CASSVPRVTGSPGTGGLYEQFF TGTGCCAGCAGCGTACCCCGTGTCACCGGCTCTCCCGGGACAGGGGGCTTGTATGAGCAGTTCTTC TRBD1 TRBV9 - TRBJ2-1
CASSLGAGRGGLFF TGTGCCAGCAGCTTAGGGGCAGGGAGAGGAGGACTGTTTTTT - TRBV7-9 - TRBJ1-4
CASSQVWGVGKNIQYF TGCGCCAGCAGCCAAGTTTGGGGCGTAGGCAAAAACATTCAGTACTTC - TRBV4-1 - TRBJ2-4
CASSVGGGRDEQFF TGTGCCAGCAGCGTAGGTGGAGGGAGAGATGAGCAGTTCTTC - TRBV9 - TRBJ2-1
CASSVGTVSYEQYF TGTGCCAGCAGCGTAGGAACCGTTTCCTACGAGCAGTACTTC - TRBV9 few TRBJ2-7
CASGAGGDEQYF TGTGCCAGCGGGGCAGGGGGCGACGAGCAGTACTTC TRBD1 TRBV7-6 - TRBJ2-7
CASRSGGVLGNQPQHF TGTGCCAGTAGATCGGGGGGGGTTTTGGGCAATCAGCCCCAGCATTTT - TRBV19 - TRBJ1-5
CASSLEALPGIF TGCGCCAGCAGCTTGGAGGCCCTCCCAGGTATCTTC - TRBV5-1 few TRBJ1-2
CASSQDITGNEKLFF TGTGCCAGCAGCCAAGACATAACTGGGAATGAAAAACTGTTTTTT - TRBV14 - TRBJ1-4
CASNSGGEKAEAFF TGTGCCAGCAACTCAGGGGGCGAGAAGGCTGAAGCTTTCTTT TRBD1 TRBV13 - TRBJ1-1
CASSVAAGGPYNEQFF TGTGCCAGCAGCGTAGCGGCGGGAGGGCCGTACAATGAGCAGTTCTTC TRBD2 TRBV9 - TRBJ2-1
CASSRPSMGTDTQYF TGTGCCAGTTCGCGGCCCTCTATGGGCACAGATACGCAGTATTTT - TRBV27 - TRBJ2-3
CASSAGLAADTQYF TGTGCCAGCAGCGCGGGACTAGCCGCAGATACGCAGTATTTT TRBD2 TRBV9 few TRBJ2-3
CASSPSSGRGNEQFF TGTGCCAGCTCACCATCTAGCGGGAGAGGTAATGAGCAGTTCTTC TRBD2 TRBV18 - TRBJ2-1
CASGTNTGELFF TGTGCCAGCGGCACGAACACCGGGGAGCTGTTTTTT - TRBV7-3 few TRBJ2-2
CASSSRDGSYEQYF TGTGCCAGCAGCTCAAGGGACGGATCCTACGAGCAGTACTTC - TRBV13 - TRBJ2-7
CASSDDRTVDTQYF TGTGCCAGCAGTGACGACAGAACCGTGGATACGCAGTATTTT - TRBV2 - TRBJ2-3
CASSDSETDTQYF TGTGCCAGCAGTGACTCTGAAACAGATACGCAGTATTTT - TRBV6-4 - TRBJ2-3
CASSLKLSQRPDTQYF TGTGCCAGCAGCTTAAAACTCAGCCAACGCCCAGATACGCAGTATTTT - TRBV7-9 - TRBJ2-3
CASSFAREIAEAFF TGTGCCAGCAGCTTCGCCAGGGAGATCGCTGAAGCTTTCTTT - TRBV5-4 - TRBJ1-1
CASSLVGKGGPDGYTF TGCGCCAGCAGCTTGGTTGGCAAGGGGGGCCCCGATGGCTACACCTTC - TRBV5-1 - TRBJ1-2
CASSAQFLASPYNEQFF TGTGCCAGCAGCGCTCAATTTCTAGCAAGCCCCTACAATGAGCAGTTCTTC - TRBV2 - TRBJ2-1
CASSVAGHPSPLHF TGTGCCAGCAGCGTAGCAGGGCATCCCTCACCCCTCCACTTT - TRBV9 - TRBJ1-6
CASSYSRQTTEAFF TGTGCCAGCAGTTACTCCAGGCAGACCACTGAAGCTTTCTTT - TRBV6-5 - TRBJ1-1
CASSLAARGTGELFF TGTGCCAGCAGCTTAGCGGCCCGAGGGACCGGGGAGCTGTTTTTT - TRBV7-6 - TRBJ2-2
CASSIQGSKNTEAFF TGTGCCAGTAGCATACAGGGGAGCAAGAACACTGAAGCTTTCTTT TRBD1 TRBV19 few TRBJ1-1
CATFWGPYNEQFF TGTGCCACTTTTTGGGGTCCTTACAATGAGCAGTTCTTC - TRBV6-1 - TRBJ2-1
CAISEYGTSGRDTQYF TGTGCCATCAGTGAATACGGGACTAGCGGGAGAGATACGCAGTATTTT TRBD2 TRBV10-3 - TRBJ2-3
CASSYSRGDSRSEQYF TGTGCCAGCAGTTACTCCCGCGGGGACAGTCGCTCCGAGCAGTACTTC - TRBV6-6 - TRBJ2-7
CASSAWLPSGGNNEQFF TGTGCCAGCAGTGCCTGGCTTCCTAGCGGGGGAAACAATGAGCAGTTCTTC TRBD2 TRBV2 - TRBJ2-1
CASSLALRREQFF TGTGCCAGCAGCTTGGCCTTGCGCCGCGAGCAGTTCTTC - TRBV5-4 - TRBJ2-1
CASSFVLAGGGNQPQHF TGTGCCAGCAGTTTCGTTCTTGCAGGGGGAGGCAATCAGCCCCAGCATTTT TRBD1 TRBV28 - TRBJ1-5
CASAEGGTYEQYF TGTGCCAGCGCTGAGGGAGGCACCTACGAGCAGTACTTC - TRBV6-9 - TRBJ2-7